Included here is one T cell receptor beta chain sequence, with context. Its antigen is not identified. This entry is derived from a study of shared clonotypes between healthy human individuals. Whole-study results and caveats: Sequencing depth was predicted to influence how clonotypes are shared among donors.

V shed 0 bases and J shed 2 bases, with 13 bases lying between them. Germline V lookup: CDR1 MGHRA, CDR2 YSYEKL. The CDR3 covers 16 residues. The repertoire was sequenced with immunoSEQ multiplex PCR; TCRdb's copy has only in-frame clones and lacks some. The sample has around 530,000 clones, roughly 79% seen once. Unsorted samples, those not sorted, used approximately 90 million PBMCs for genomic DNA. Specimen: PBMCs. This clonotype was obtained from a woman aged 40 to 49 in good health. Some clones in this sample may be carry-over from other donors' samples. This rearrangement joins TRBV4-1 to TRBJ1-2; D call uncertain. The CDR3 nucleotides read TGCGCCAGCAGCCAAGATGAAGTCCGGCTAAACTATGGCTACACCTTC. This translates into CASSQDEVRLNYGYTF.